These 10 T cell receptor beta chains share one sample of origin, sequenced in a study of blood T cell repertoires in COVID-19. Clones were read by immunoSEQ multiplex PCR, and TCRdb kept only the in-frame ones, dropping some. The sample has about 180,000 clones, approximately 80% seen once. The sample consisted of PBMCs or T cells enriched from blood (not recorded which). These receptors were collected from a woman aged 45-65 years who had recovered from COVID-19.

The rearrangement uses TRBV2 and TRBJ1-1; TRBD1 might be the D (5 bases). With 5 bases removed from V and 3 bases from J, the gap between germline ends came to 13 bases. This CDR3 has 14 amino acids. CDR1 and CDR2 from the germline V gene are SNHLY and FYNNEI. The DNA of the CDR3 is TGTGCCAGCAGTACCGACGGGGGGGACACTGAAGCTTTCTTT. Its translation: CASSTDGGDTEAFF.

This chain joins TRBV7-6 and TRBJ2-1; possible D gene TRBD1, 5 bases. Germline CDR1 reads SGHVS; CDR2 reads FNYEAQ. Trimming shortened V by 5 bases and J by 3 bases, and 14 bases separated the two germline ends. The CDR3 totals 15 residues. The DNA for the CDR3 is TGTGCCAGCAGCGCCCGACAGCAGAGCTACAATGAGCAGTTCTTC. As protein: CASSARQQSYNEQFF.

As concerns this clone: Other DNA sequences from this sample encode an identical CDR3 as well. V usage is TRBV24-1 and J usage is TRBJ1-1; D not certain. Germline V lookup: CDR1 KGHDR, CDR2 SFDVKD. V lost 1 base and J lost 5, with 7 bases in between. The CDR3 spans 13 residues. The CDR3 reads CATSDFRGTEAFF. The CDR3, as DNA: TGTGCCACCAGTGATTTTCGGGGAACTGAAGCTTTCTTT.

The V and J genes are TRBV6-5 and TRBJ2-3; TRBD1 agrees at 11 bases. Trimming at V came to 7 bases and at J to 5 bases, leaving 5 bases not matched to a gene. Germline CDR1 MNHEY, CDR2 SVGAGI. This CDR3 spans 14 amino acids. For the CDR3, the DNA is TGTGCCAGCAAAGGGACAGGGGGGATAGATACGCAGTATTTT. Protein sequence: CASKGTGGIDTQYF.

This clone has only one observation. This chain connects TRBV7-3 to TRBJ1-2; TRBD1 agrees at 10 bases. Trimming cost V 5 bases and J 7 bases; bases outside gene matches: 4. The CDR3 extends over 13 amino acids. The germline V gene encodes CDR1 SGHTA and CDR2 FQGTGA. The CDR3 DNA is TGTGCCAGCAGCACCCGGACAGGGGGTGGCTACACCTTC. Translating it yields CASSTRTGGGYTF.

The chain combines TRBV27 with TRBJ1-5; D unclear. In germline, CDR1 is MNHEY, CDR2 SMNVEV (reference sequence). This CDR3 has 14 residues. V was clipped by 0 bases and J by 7 bases, with 10 bases between them. CDR3 bases: TGTGCCAGCAGTTTATCGACGGGAAGCCAGCCCCAGCATTTT. Translating gives CASSLSTGSQPQHF.

J is TRBJ1-6 and V is TRBV28, with no clear D. V was pared by 7 bases and J by 7 bases, with 11 bases between. From germline, CDR1 is MDHEN and CDR2 SYDVKM. The CDR3 extends over 13 amino acids. In DNA form, the CDR3 reads TGTGCCAGCAAAAGTGGCAGAAATTCACCCCTCCACTTT. Translating gives CASKSGRNSPLHF. Supplemented by reference TRBV28 and TRBJ1-6, the full variable domain reads DVKVTQSSRYLVKRTGEKVFLECVQDMDHENMFWYRQDPGLGLRLIYFSYDVKMKEKGDIPEGYSVSREKKERFSLILESASTNQTSMYLCASKSGRNSPLHFGNGTRLTVT.

This chain links TRBV5-6 with TRBJ1-3, with D unclear. CDR1 and CDR2 from the germline V gene are SGHDT and YYEEEE. V was clipped by 4 bases and J by 3 bases, with 5 bases between them. There are 12 residues in the CDR3. The CDR3 region is CASSIFGNTIYF. The DNA for the CDR3 is TGTGCCAGCAGCATCTTTGGAAACACCATATATTTT.

This chain joins TRBV30 and TRBJ1-5, with D perhaps matching TRBD1 (6 bases). The CDR3 runs 16 residues. Trimming shortened V by 1 base and J by 0 bases, and 13 bases separated the two germline ends. Germline V CDR1 and CDR2: GTSNPN, SVGIG (reference sequence). This CDR3 reads CAWSGTAFYSNQPQHF. The CDR3 DNA follows: TGTGCCTGGAGTGGGACAGCTTTTTATAGCAATCAGCCCCAGCATTTT.

The chain is built from TRBV19 and TRBJ1-4, with a weak D call TRBD1 (5 bases). V was shortened by 8 bases and J by 6 bases, with 16 bases between the two germline ends. The CDR3 totals 14 residues. Germline loops: CDR1 LNHDA, CDR2 SQIVND (reference sequence). The CDR3 DNA reads as TGTGCCAGTGCACCGGCGGGGCGCGATGAAAAACTGTTTTTT. It is translated as CASAPAGRDEKLFF.